One and the same sample provided the 6 T cell receptor beta chains below, sequenced in a study of identical twins listed by TCRdb under 2016. Library creation used 5' RACE. For sequencing, an Illumina HiSeq 2000 was employed. TCRdb reanalyzed the raw reads on its own, using fastp at Q25 for trimming and MiXCR for clone calling, and kept in-frame beta chains. Rows with a matching CDR3 protein are joined into one entry that keeps the most common DNA and genes. A total of about 890,000 distinct CDR3 sequences appear in this sample, 12% of them only once. The top ten clonotypes cover around 1.5% of the sample. The data also belong to a second study, concerning yellow fever vaccine responses in identical twins.

The sequenced sample was PBMCs. The source of these receptors is a woman aged 18 to 35 in good health.

This clonotype was seen more than once but under ten times. The rearrangement joins TRBV2 to TRBJ1-2, with no clear D. The CDR3 spans 14 residues. Per the germline V gene, CDR1 is SNHLY and CDR2 is FYNNEI. V was trimmed by 3 bases and J by 0 bases, leaving 8 bases between them. The CDR3 reads CASSDRTTNYGYTF. CDR3 nucleotides: TGTGCCAGCAGTGACAGAACCACTAACTATGGCTACACCTTC.

This clonotype was seen a handful of times. V gene TRBV6-1 combines with J gene TRBJ1-2, with 8 bases that match TRBD1. The CDR3 sequence is 14 residues long. V trimming: 1 base; J trimming: 8 bases; junction bases outside the gene matches: 6. Per the germline V gene, CDR1 is MNHNS and CDR2 is SASEGT. CDR3 nucleotide sequence: TGTGCCAGCAGTGAAGTGGGGACAGGTTTGGGCTACACCTTC. This codes for CASSEVGTGLGYTF.

This clonotype was detected ten times or more. This chain uses TRBV4-1 with TRBJ2-2; D not certain. The CDR3 covers 15 residues. The germline gives CDR1 MGHRA, CDR2 YSYEKL. The germline V and J ends were trimmed by 1 base and 1 base, with 7 bases remaining between them. CDR3 loop: CASSQALMNTGELFF. The CDR3 DNA follows: TGCGCCAGCAGCCAAGCACTAATGAACACCGGGGAGCTGTTTTTT.

V is TRBV6-2 or TRBV6-3 and J is TRBJ2-2, with TRBD2 matching over 8 bases. CDR1 MNHEY and CDR2 SVGEGT come from the germline V gene. The CDR3 contains 17 residues. V shed 6 bases, J shed 6 bases, and the junction held 15 bases outside the gene matches. CDR3 DNA: TGTGCCAGCAGCCCGGGACTAGGACCGCTGGGACCCGGGGAGCTGTTTTTT. Translating gives CASSPGLGPLGPGELFF.

The chain links TRBV24-1 to TRBJ2-5; D unclear. Looked up from germline, CDR1 is KGHDR and CDR2 is SFDVKD. The CDR3 has 15 residues. V shed 4 bases and J shed 3 bases, with 14 bases lying between them. The CDR3 region has the DNA TGTGCCACCAGTGAACCAGACACCCCGAAAGAGACCCAGTACTTC. Amino acids: CATSEPDTPKETQYF.

This clonotype has a handful of counts. V is TRBV11-2 and J is TRBJ2-1; TRBD2 aligns across 8 bases. CDR3 size: 18 residues. Germline-derived CDR1 and CDR2 are SGHAT and FQNNGV. Trimming at V came to 1 base and at J to 6 bases, leaving 14 bases not matched to a gene. The CDR3 DNA sequence: TGTGCCAGCAGCTTAGTGTCTCTGGCGGGGGGTTGGATCAATGAGCAGTTCTTC. Translating gives CASSLVSLAGGWINEQFF. The whole variable domain, remainder taken from reference TRBV11-2 and TRBJ2-1, is EAGVAQSPRYKIIEKRQSVAFWCNPISGHATLYWYQQILGQGPKLLIQFQNNGVVDDSQLPKDRFSAERLKGVDSTLKIQPAKLEDSAVYLCASSLVSLAGGWINEQFFGPGTRLTVL.